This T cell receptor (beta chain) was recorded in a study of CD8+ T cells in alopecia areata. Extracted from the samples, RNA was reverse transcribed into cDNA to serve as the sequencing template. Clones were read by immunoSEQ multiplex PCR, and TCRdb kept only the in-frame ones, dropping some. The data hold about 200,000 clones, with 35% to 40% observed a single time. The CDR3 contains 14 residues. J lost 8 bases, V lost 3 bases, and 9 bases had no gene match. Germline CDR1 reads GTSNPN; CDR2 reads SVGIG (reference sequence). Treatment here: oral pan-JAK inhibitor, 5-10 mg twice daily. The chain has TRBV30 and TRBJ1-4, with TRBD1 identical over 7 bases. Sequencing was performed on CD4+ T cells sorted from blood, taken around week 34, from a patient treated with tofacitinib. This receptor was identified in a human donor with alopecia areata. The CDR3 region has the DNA TGTGCCTGGAGCCCAGGGGGGCAGGGGGAAAAACTGTTTTTT. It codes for CAWSPGGQGEKLFF.